Below are 23 T cell receptor beta chains sequenced from a single sample in a study of PD-1 blockade in classical Hodgkin lymphoma. Every patient was affected by relapse after autologous stem cell transplantation, while exposure to brentuximab vedotin was not uniform. TCRdb's table, derived via immunoSEQ multiplex PCR, lists solely in-frame clones and lacks some. The sample has 40,000 to 60,000 clones, around 78% seen once. Sequences were derived from peripheral blood mononuclear cells (PBMCs), sampled before the second cycle of nivolumab. The origin of the receptors is a human donor with classical Hodgkin lymphoma.

V and J are TRBV5-1 and TRBJ2-7; 9 bases align to TRBD1. V was pared by 4 bases and J by 2 bases, with 7 bases of the junction left unmatched. Germline CDR1 and CDR2: SGHRS and YFSETQ. CDR3 length: 15 residues. CDR3 DNA sequence: TGCGCCAGCAGCGTCACAGGGGGCGCCCCCTACGAGCAGTACTTC. Translation: CASSVTGGAPYEQYF.

This clone has only a few counts. The rearrangement links TRBV7-9 to TRBJ1-2, with 8 bases that match TRBD1. The germline CDR1 and CDR2 sequences are SEHNR and FQNEAQ (reference sequence). The V segment lost 1 base and the J segment 4 bases; nucleotides outside the gene matches: 5. This CDR3 has 15 residues. The CDR3 sequence: CASSLGDRGGYGYTF. The CDR3, as DNA: TGTGCCAGCAGCTTAGGAGACAGGGGCGGCTATGGCTACACCTTC.

The rearrangement joins TRBV7-2 to TRBJ2-5; no reliable D call. With the DNA end fitting TRBJ2-7 better, the J assignment may be wrong. The CDR3 has 15 amino acids. The germline gives CDR1 SGHTA, CDR2 FQGNSA. The CDR3 DNA reads as TGTGCCAGCAGCTTAGCCCCTGACACCGCCTACGAGCAGTACTTC. Translated: CASSLAPDTAYEQYF.

This clone ranks as medium-sized. The rearrangement joins TRBV6-5 to TRBJ1-2, with unresolved D. The germline V and J ends were trimmed by 5 bases and 0 bases, with 13 bases remaining between them. Looked up from germline, CDR1 is MNHEY and CDR2 is SVGAGI. CDR3 length: 15 residues. The CDR3 is CASSLQTGTNYGYTF. The CDR3, as DNA: TGTGCCAGCAGTCTCCAGACTGGGACTAACTATGGCTACACCTTC.

The gene calls are TRBV5-6 and TRBJ2-4; D is ambiguous. The CDR3 loop spans 13 amino acids. V lost 5 bases to trimming and J lost 0 bases, with 6 bases between them. Germline CDR1 SGHDT, CDR2 YYEEEE. The CDR3 bases are TGTGCCAGCAGAAGATTAGCCAAAAACATTCAGTACTTC. Its translation is CASRRLAKNIQYF. Based on the CDR3 plus reference TRBV5-6 and TRBJ2-4, the full variable domain is DAGVTQSPTHLIKTRGQQVTLRCSPKSGHDTVSWYQQALGQGPQFIFQYYEEEERQRGNFPDRFSGHQFPNYSSELNVNALLLGDSALYLCASRRLAKNIQYFGAGTRLSVL.

The V call is TRBV27, the J call TRBJ1-5, with D possibly being TRBD1 (5 bases). Between the trimmed V and J ends, which lost 3 bases and 1 base, there was a span of 7 bases. The CDR3 has 14 residues. CDR1 MNHEY and CDR2 SMNVEV come from the germline V gene (reference sequence). CDR3 residues: CASSLGGSNQPQHF. The CDR3 nucleotides read TGTGCCAGCAGTTTGGGGGGGAGCAATCAGCCCCAGCATTTT.

The chain combines TRBV7-2 with TRBJ2-3; 7 bases fit TRBD2. Germline V gene data show CDR1 as SGHTA and CDR2 as FQGNSA. The length of the CDR3 is 14 residues. V shed 2 bases, J shed 3 bases, and the junction held 2 bases outside the gene matches. The CDR3, as DNA: TGTGCCAGCAGCTTATGGACTAGAACAGATACGCAGTATTTT. It yields the protein CASSLWTRTDTQYF.

The chain uses TRBV27 and TRBJ1-2, with TRBD1 as a possible D gene (6 bases). From germline, CDR1 is MNHEY and CDR2 SMNVEV (reference sequence). V lost 5 bases and J 7 bases, leaving 20 bases between the germline ends. The CDR3 extends over 15 amino acids. The CDR3, as DNA: TGTGCCAGCAGTGATAGGGGGTTCGGCACTCTTGGCTACACCTTC. Protein product: CASSDRGFGTLGYTF.

This clone has a handful of counts. The same CDR3 can be traced to other DNA sequences in this sample. The chain combines TRBV30 with TRBJ1-4; D is unclear. There are 15 residues in the CDR3. The V end lost 0 bases, the J end lost 6 bases, and 14 bases lay between the germline ends. Germline-derived CDR1 and CDR2 are GTSNPN and SVGIG (reference sequence). Written as DNA, the CDR3 is TGTGCCTGGAGTGTACGGGGAAGGGTGGATGAAAAACTGTTTTTT. This gives the protein CAWSVRGRVDEKLFF.

This clone was seen only once. The V gene is TRBV6-5, the J gene TRBJ1-2; possible D gene TRBD1, 6 bases. Germline V gives CDR1 MNHEY, CDR2 SVGAGI. This CDR3 spans 15 amino acids. V lost 2 bases, J lost 4 bases, and 14 bases lay in between. CDR3 sequence reads: CASSYDVQGSYGYTF. The CDR3 region has the DNA TGTGCCAGCAGTTACGATGTGCAGGGGAGCTATGGCTACACCTTC.

A few counts support this clone. V is TRBV30 and J is TRBJ2-2; 14 bases match TRBD2. The trim removed 3 bases at V and 6 bases at J, leaving 9 bases unmatched. CDR1 GTSNPN and CDR2 SVGIG come from the germline V gene (reference sequence). This CDR3 contains 17 residues. The CDR3: CAWRGTSGRVGAGELFF. The DNA of the CDR3 is TGTGCCTGGAGGGGGACTAGCGGGAGAGTAGGGGCCGGGGAGCTGTTTTTT. The full variable domain, in which reference TRBV30 and TRBJ2-2 provide the parts outside the CDR3, is SQTIHQWPATLVQPVGSPLSLECTVEGTSNPNLYWYRQAAGRGLQLLFYSVGIGQISSEVPQNLSASRPQDRQFILSSKKLLLSDSGFYLCAWRGTSGRVGAGELFFGEGSRLTVL.

V usage is TRBV7-6 and J usage is TRBJ2-7, with 10 bases identical to TRBD2. After removal of 5 bases from V and 1 base from J, the junction contained 11 bases not matched to a gene. Germline values: CDR1 SGHVS, CDR2 FNYEAQ. The CDR3 runs to 17 residues. The CDR3 DNA sequence: TGTGCCAGCAGCACAAGACCCACTAGCGGGACGTCCTACGAGCAGTACTTC. This gives the protein CASSTRPTSGTSYEQYF.

The table lists this clone with a count of one. The chain joins TRBV27 to TRBJ2-3, with D unclear. V lost 3 bases and J 1 base, leaving 5 bases between the germline ends. Germline loops: CDR1 MNHEY, CDR2 SMNVEV (reference sequence). The CDR3 is made up of 13 amino acids. CDR3 in DNA: TGTGCCAGCAGTTTTGTAGGCACAGATACGCAGTATTTT. Translation: CASSFVGTDTQYF.

The V call is TRBV18, the J call TRBJ1-5, with D unresolved. Germline lookup yields CDR1 KGHSH and CDR2 LQKENI. The CDR3 has 15 residues. With 4 bases removed from V and 0 bases from J, the gap between germline ends came to 10 bases. The CDR3, as DNA: TGTGCCAGCTCACTGTCTACAGCTAGCAATCAGCCCCAGCATTTT. Protein: CASSLSTASNQPQHF.

This clone was seen only a few times. The chain employs TRBV5-4 and TRBJ2-2; the match to TRBD1 covers 8 bases. The CDR3 contains 14 residues. The V gene end was trimmed by 4 bases and the J gene end by 4 bases; junction bases not matched to a gene: 3. CDR1 and CDR2 (germline): SGHNT, YYREEE (reference sequence). The CDR3 coding sequence is TGTGCCAGCAGCACTACAGGGGGCACCGGGGAGCTGTTTTTT. It is translated as CASSTTGGTGELFF.

This chain links TRBV4-1 with TRBJ2-5; 7 bases align to TRBD1. The CDR3 is 16 amino acids. In germline, CDR1 is MGHRA, CDR2 YSYEKL. Losses at the gene ends were 5 bases for V and 5 bases for J; bases not matched to a gene: 14. The CDR3 region is CASSSRDSPLVETQYF. DNA for the CDR3: TGCGCCAGCAGCTCACGGGACAGCCCGTTAGTGGAGACCCAGTACTTC.

This chain uses TRBV2 with TRBJ2-1, with 7 bases fitting TRBD1. This CDR3 is 14 amino acids long. Germline V gene lookup returns CDR1 SNHLY and CDR2 FYNNEI. The J segment lost 0 bases and the V segment lost 7 bases, leaving 3 bases of the junction unmatched. The chain's CDR3 is CASIQGSSYNEQFF. The CDR3, as DNA: TGTGCCAGCATACAGGGGAGCTCCTACAATGAGCAGTTCTTC.

This rearrangement joins TRBV27 to TRBJ1-5; tentatively, D is TRBD1 (5 bases). V lost 7 bases and J 4 bases, leaving 23 bases between the germline ends. CDR1 MNHEY and CDR2 SMNVEV come from the germline V gene (reference sequence). The CDR3 runs to 17 residues. CDR3: CASTASQGSIDNQPQHF. In nucleotides, the CDR3 is TGTGCCAGCACCGCCTCTCAGGGTAGTATCGATAATCAGCCCCAGCATTTT.

J is TRBJ1-1 and V is TRBV5-6, with D hard to call. The CDR3 runs 12 residues. Trimming took off 4 bases at V and 7 bases at J, with 11 bases between the two ends. CDR1 and CDR2 from the germline V gene are SGHDT and YYEEEE. The CDR3 spells CASSRGGFEAFF. CDR3 coding DNA: TGTGCCAGCAGCCGGGGAGGCTTTGAAGCTTTCTTT. The whole variable domain, filled in from reference TRBV5-6 and TRBJ1-1, reads DAGVTQSPTHLIKTRGQQVTLRCSPKSGHDTVSWYQQALGQGPQFIFQYYEEEERQRGNFPDRFSGHQFPNYSSELNVNALLLGDSALYLCASSRGGFEAFFGQGTRLTVV.

Concerning this clone: Germline is not matched at one junction end, which may reflect a read error. The rearrangement joins TRBV20-1 to TRBJ2-1; 7 nucleotides line up with TRBD2. CDR1 is DFQATT and CDR2 is SNEGSKA in the germline V gene (reference sequence). The CDR3 has 11 amino acids. The CDR3 here is CSATHRDYHVF. CDR3 bases: TGCAGTGCTACCCACCGGGACTACCATGTCTTC.

The gene calls are TRBV29-1 and TRBJ2-4, with D possibly being TRBD1 (7 bases). The CDR3 has 15 residues. V shed 5 bases and J shed 4 bases, with 18 bases lying between them. Germline V gene data show CDR1 as SQVTM and CDR2 as ANQGSEA. CDR3 nucleotide sequence: TGCAGCGTTATCCAGGGGGGACAAGGAAAAAACATTCAGTACTTC. Translation gives CSVIQGGQGKNIQYF.

The genes are TRBV7-9 and TRBJ1-1, with TRBD1 identical over 7 bases. This CDR3 has 14 amino acids. Losses at the gene ends were 5 bases for V and 2 bases for J; bases not matched to a gene: 5. Germline loops: CDR1 SEHNR, CDR2 FQNEAQ (reference sequence). This CDR3 reads CASSHGQANTEAFF. The CDR3 DNA reads TGTGCCAGCAGCCACGGACAGGCCAACACTGAAGCTTTCTTT.

The V and J genes are TRBV11-3 and TRBJ2-5; D ambiguous. Germline CDR1 reads SGHNT; CDR2 reads YENEEA. The V end was cut by 1 base, the J end by 4 bases, with 1 base between. The CDR3 totals 11 residues. The CDR3 coding sequence is TGTGCCAGCAGCTTAGTAGAGACCCAGTACTTC. This translates into CASSLVETQYF.